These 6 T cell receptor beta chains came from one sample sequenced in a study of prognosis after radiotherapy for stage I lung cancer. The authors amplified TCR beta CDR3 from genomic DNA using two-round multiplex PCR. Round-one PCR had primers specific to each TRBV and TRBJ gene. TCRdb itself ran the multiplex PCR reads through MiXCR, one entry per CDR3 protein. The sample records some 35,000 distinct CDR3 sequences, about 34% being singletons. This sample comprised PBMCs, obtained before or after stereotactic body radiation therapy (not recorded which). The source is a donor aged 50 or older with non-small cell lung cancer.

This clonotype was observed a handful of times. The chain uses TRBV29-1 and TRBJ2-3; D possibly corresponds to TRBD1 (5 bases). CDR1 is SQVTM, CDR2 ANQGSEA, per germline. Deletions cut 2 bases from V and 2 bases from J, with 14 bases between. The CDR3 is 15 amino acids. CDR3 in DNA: TGCAGCGTTGAAACACCAGGGATTTCCACAGATACGCAGTATTTT. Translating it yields CSVETPGISTDTQYF.

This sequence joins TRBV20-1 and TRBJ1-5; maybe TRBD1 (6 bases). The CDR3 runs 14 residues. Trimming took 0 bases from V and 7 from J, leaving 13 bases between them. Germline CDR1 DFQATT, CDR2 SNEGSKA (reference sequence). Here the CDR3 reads CSARDAGGVQPQHF. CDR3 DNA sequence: TGCAGTGCTAGAGATGCGGGGGGCGTGCAGCCCCAGCATTTT.

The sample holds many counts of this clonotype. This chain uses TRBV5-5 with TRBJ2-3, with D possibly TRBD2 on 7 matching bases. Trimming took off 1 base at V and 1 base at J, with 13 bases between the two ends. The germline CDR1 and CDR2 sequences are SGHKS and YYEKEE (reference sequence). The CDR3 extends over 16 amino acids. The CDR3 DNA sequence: TGTGCCAGCAGCTTGCAAGGGGGAGGGGGCACAGATACGCAGTATTTT. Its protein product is CASSLQGGGGTDTQYF. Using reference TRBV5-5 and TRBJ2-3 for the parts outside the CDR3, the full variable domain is DAGVTQSPTHLIKTRGQQVTLRCSPISGHKSVSWYQQVLGQGPQFIFQYYEKEERGRGNFPDRFSARQFPNYSSELNVNALLLGDSALYLCASSLQGGGGTDTQYFGPGTRLTVL.

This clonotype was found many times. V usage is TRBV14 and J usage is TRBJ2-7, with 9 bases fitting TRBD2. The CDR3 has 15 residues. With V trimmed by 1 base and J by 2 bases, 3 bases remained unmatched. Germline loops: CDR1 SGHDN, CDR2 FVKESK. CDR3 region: CASSQGGLAPYEQYF. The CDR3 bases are TGTGCCAGCAGCCAAGGCGGACTAGCGCCCTACGAGCAGTACTTC. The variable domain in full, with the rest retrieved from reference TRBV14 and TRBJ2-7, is EAGVTQFPSHSVIEKGQTVTLRCDPISGHDNLYWYRRVMGKEIKFLLHFVKESKQDESGMPNNRFLAERTGGTYSTLKVQPAELEDSGVYFCASSQGGLAPYEQYFGPGTRLTVT.

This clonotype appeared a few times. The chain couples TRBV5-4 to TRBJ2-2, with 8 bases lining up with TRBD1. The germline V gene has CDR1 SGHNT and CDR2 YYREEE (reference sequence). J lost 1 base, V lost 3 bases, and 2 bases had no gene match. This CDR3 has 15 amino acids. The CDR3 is CASSSDRVNTGELFF. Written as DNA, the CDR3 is TGTGCCAGCAGCTCGGACAGGGTGAACACCGGGGAGCTGTTTTTT.

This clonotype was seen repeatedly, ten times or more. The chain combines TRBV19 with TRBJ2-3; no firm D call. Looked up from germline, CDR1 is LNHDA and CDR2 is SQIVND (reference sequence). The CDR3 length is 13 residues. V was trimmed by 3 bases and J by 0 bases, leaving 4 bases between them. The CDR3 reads CASSMLSTDTQYF. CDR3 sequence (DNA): TGTGCCAGTAGTATGCTAAGCACAGATACGCAGTATTTT.